This is a list of T cell receptor beta chains from one sample in a study of lymphopenia after photon versus proton radiotherapy. Clones were sequenced by immunoSEQ multiplex PCR, and TCRdb holds only the in-frame ones, with some missing. There are 55,000 to 85,000 clones in the sample; roughly 92% occur only once, and approximately 2.1% lies in the top ten. Sequenced here: peripheral blood, sampled from a patient treated with photon-based radiotherapy. These receptors all come from a woman between 35 and 50 years old with cholangiocarcinoma. Each CDR3 is given with its conserved first and last residue. D genes are given only for firm matches. The size field is filled for only some rows; it gives once, few, many or a size class.

d_call	clone_size	j_call	v_call	cdr3_nt	cdr3_aa
TRBD2	.	TRBJ2-5	TRBV4-2	TGTGCCAGCAGGCCCCTTTTGGGAGCGGGGAAAGAGACCCAGTACTTC	CASRPLLGAGKETQYF
TRBD1	.	TRBJ1-5	TRBV5-1	TGCGCCAGCAGCGAGGGACAGGGGCCCAATCAGCCCCAGCATTTT	CASSEGQGPNQPQHF
.	.	TRBJ2-1	TRBV18	TGTGCCAGCTCACCACTTCACACTAGCCGCAATGAGCAGTTCTTC	CASSPLHTSRNEQFF
.	once	TRBJ2-5	TRBV5-1	TGCGCCAGCAGCTGGTCGGGGACCCCTGAGGGGAGAGAGACCCAGTACTTC	CASSWSGTPEGRETQYF
.	.	TRBJ1-2	TRBV28	TGTGCCAGCAGTGGGGTAAGGGGTCGTAGCTATGGCTACACCTTC	CASSGVRGRSYGYTF
TRBD2	.	TRBJ2-7	TRBV5-1	TGCGCCAGCAGCTTGAGCGGGGACTACGAGCAGTACTTC	CASSLSGDYEQYF
.	.	TRBJ2-7	TRBV7-9	TGTGCCAGCAGCCCACATGAAGGGTTCGGCGACCCGAATAGCTACGAGCAGTACTTC	CASSPHEGFGDPNSYEQYF
.	.	TRBJ1-1	TRBV28	TGTGCCAGTGATGGAGCGAACACTGAAGCTTTCTTT	CASDGANTEAFF
.	.	TRBJ1-3	TRBV7-7	TGTGCTAGCAGCTTAAGCCTCTCGGGTGGAAACACCATATATTTT	CASSLSLSGGNTIYF
TRBD1	.	TRBJ1-1	TRBV7-9	TGTGCCAGCTGCCTGGACAGGGCTATGAACACTGAAGCTTTCTTT	CASCLDRAMNTEAFF
.	.	TRBJ2-7	TRBV11-2	TGTGCCAGCAGCTTAGGCTTGACCAGTGTCGAGCAGTACTTC	CASSLGLTSVEQYF
TRBD2	.	TRBJ2-7	TRBV6-5	TGTGCCAGCAGTTACCGGCCGGGGGGACCCTACGAGCAGTACTTC	CASSYRPGGPYEQYF
.	.	TRBJ2-5	TRBV6-5	TGTGCCAGCAGTTATCGAGGGTTCTTGCGGGAGACCCAGTACTTC	CASSYRGFLRETQYF
.	.	TRBJ1-1	TRBV30	TGTGCCTGGAGTGTACTGACTTTAAGCGGTACTGAAGCTTTCTTT	CAWSVLTLSGTEAFF
.	.	TRBJ1-1	TRBV5-5	TGTGCCAGCACGAGGGAGCTGAACACTGAAGCTTTCTTT	CASTRELNTEAFF
TRBD1	.	TRBJ1-5	TRBV7-2	TGTGCCAGCAGCATCTCCGGGACAGGGGGAGTCCAGCCCCAGCATTTT	CASSISGTGGVQPQHF
.	.	TRBJ1-2	TRBV6-1	TGTGCCAGCAGTGAAGCGGAGGGGAGTTATGGCTACACCTTC	CASSEAEGSYGYTF
.	.	TRBJ2-7	TRBV27	TGTGCCAGCAGTTGGGGGACGGGTTTAACCTACGAGCAGTACTTC	CASSWGTGLTYEQYF
TRBD2	.	TRBJ2-5	TRBV5-4	TGTGCCAGCAGCTTAACTAGCGGGAGTTTGTCGGGGGAGACCCAGTACTTC	CASSLTSGSLSGETQYF
.	.	TRBJ2-3	TRBV21-1	TGTGCCACCGAGGGACGGTCCACAGATACGCAGTATTTT	CATEGRSTDTQYF
.	.	TRBJ1-6	TRBV18	TGTGCCAGCTCAGTAACGGGGGAGGGCAATTCACCCCTCCACTTT	CASSVTGEGNSPLHF
.	.	TRBJ1-1	TRBV30	TGTGCCTGGAGTTTCCGGGGACCCTACCGCGGGACTGAAGCTTTCTTT	CAWSFRGPYRGTEAFF
.	.	TRBJ1-1	TRBV28	TGTGCCACCGGGAGGGGGAGTTTTATGAACACTGAAGCTTTCTTT	CATGRGSFMNTEAFF
.	once	TRBJ1-1	TRBV6-5	TGTGCCAGCAGTTATAAGACCGTAGGCACTGAAGCTTTCTTT	CASSYKTVGTEAFF
TRBD1	.	TRBJ1-1	TRBV7-2	TGTGCCAGCAGCGTTACAGGGGGCCCGAACACTGAAGCTTTCTTT	CASSVTGGPNTEAFF
.	.	TRBJ2-2	TRBV6-5	TGTGCCAGCAGACCACGAGTCACCGGGGAGCTGTTTTTT	CASRPRVTGELFF
.	.	TRBJ2-6	TRBV9	TGTGCCAGCAGCGTAGGAGCAGGGGCTGGGGCCAACGTCCTGACTTTC	CASSVGAGAGANVLTF
.	.	TRBJ2-1	TRBV5-6	TGTGCCAGCAGCTTGGAGGTAGGGCTACTCCGGCCCCCCAATGAGCAGTTCTTC	CASSLEVGLLRPPNEQFF